The 17 T cell receptor beta chains reported below all come from one sample, sequenced in a study of identical twins. MiXCR was run by TCRdb on the 5' RACE reads, yielding one entry per CDR3 protein. The sample carries 640,000 or so distinct CDR3 sequences, around 6% recorded once. The specimen was naive T cells sorted from blood. The receptors derive from a man between 18 and 35 years old in good health.

Of note for this clonotype: This clone may be a read error of a much larger clone one base away. The chain is built from TRBV10-3 and TRBJ2-3; the match to TRBD2 covers 9 bases. This CDR3 spans 16 amino acids. Germline lookup yields CDR1 ENHRY and CDR2 SYGVKD. The CDR3 here is CASSWTSVSPTDTHYF. CDR3 nucleotide sequence: TGTGCCAGCTCCTGGACTAGCGTAAGCCCCACAGATACGCATTATTTT.

This clonotype has more than one count but fewer than ten. The chain combines TRBV20-1 with TRBJ2-2; D gene unclear. The CDR3 is 14 amino acids. Per the germline V gene, CDR1 is DFQATT and CDR2 is SNEGSKA (reference sequence). Trimming cost V 0 bases and J 7 bases, with 12 bases left between them. The CDR3 DNA reads as TGCAGTGCTAGAGATACCTCGTCGTTCGGGGAGCTGTTTTTT. It codes for CSARDTSSFGELFF.

This clonotype has a handful of counts. The chain joins TRBV12-3 or TRBV12-4 to TRBJ1-1; 10 nucleotides line up with TRBD1. J was trimmed by 4 bases and V by 5 bases; bases with no gene match: 10. This CDR3 is built from 16 residues. The CDR3 loop is CASSPLDRGRVTEAFF. The CDR3 bases are TGTGCCAGCAGTCCACTCGACAGGGGGCGGGTCACTGAAGCTTTCTTT.

Ten or more counts support this clonotype. This chain links TRBV29-1 with TRBJ2-7, with TRBD2 identical over 12 bases. V trimming: 1 base; J trimming: 4 bases; junction bases outside the gene matches: 2. Germline loops: CDR1 SQVTM, CDR2 ANQGSEA. The CDR3 totals 14 residues. The CDR3 here is CSVEGTSGNYEQYV. CDR3 sequence (DNA): TGCAGCGTTGAAGGGACTAGCGGGAATTACGAGCAGTACGTC.

This clonotype was seen only a few times. The limits of the CDR3 on the DNA are not certain, so only TCRdb's listed CDR3 is given. The CDR3: CASSFNRDRGRRRAGELFF. This chain links TRBV28 with TRBJ2-2; TRBD1, the table's D call, lacks a check against the DNA. The CDR3 totals 19 residues, both ends included. CDR1 MDHEN and CDR2 SYDVKM come from the germline V gene.

This clonotype appeared a few times. This chain connects TRBV6-2 or TRBV6-3 to TRBJ2-1, with no clear D. Trimming cost V 5 bases and J 8 bases, with 10 bases left between them. CDR3 length: 12 residues. Germline V lookup: CDR1 MNHEY, CDR2 SVGEGT. The CDR3 DNA sequence: TGTGCCAGCAGTCCAGCGATCCATGAGCAGTTCTTC. This encodes CASSPAIHEQFF.

This clonotype was seen repeatedly, ten times or more. The chain couples TRBV5-1 to TRBJ1-1; no reliable D call. The V and J ends lost 4 bases and 3 bases respectively, with 13 bases between them. Germline CDR1 and CDR2: SGHRS and YFSETQ. The CDR3 spans 14 residues. The CDR3 sequence: CASSPSGQDTEAFF. The CDR3 DNA follows: TGCGCCAGCAGCCCTAGTGGGCAGGACACTGAAGCTTTCTTT.

This clonotype was observed a handful of times. J is TRBJ1-5 and V is TRBV5-1; D remains unclear. Trimming pared 4 bases from V and 0 bases from J, leaving 11 bases between. The CDR3 has 15 amino acids. In germline, CDR1 is SGHRS, CDR2 YFSETQ. The CDR3 DNA is TGCGCCAGCAGCCTTCAGGAGTCTAGCAATCAGCCCCAGCATTTT. Its translation is CASSLQESSNQPQHF. Together with reference TRBV5-1 and TRBJ1-5, the CDR3 gives the full variable domain: KAGVTQTPRYLIKTRGQQVTLSCSPISGHRSVSWYQQTPGQGLQFLFEYFSETQRNKGNFPGRFSGRQFSNSRSEMNVSTLELGDSALYLCASSLQESSNQPQHFGDGTRLSIL.

This clonotype was seen at least ten times. The chain employs TRBV27 and TRBJ2-7, with 9 positions matching TRBD2. With 3 bases clipped from V and 7 bases from J, the junction kept 13 bases outside the gene matches. CDR1 is MNHEY, CDR2 SMNVEV, per germline (reference sequence). This CDR3 is 16 amino acids long. The CDR3 sequence is CASSLGVSGSSGEQYF. CDR3 DNA: TGTGCCAGCAGTTTGGGCGTTAGCGGGAGTTCGGGGGAGCAGTACTTC.

This sequence joins TRBV29-1 and TRBJ1-1, with a tentative D call TRBD1 (5 bases). From germline, CDR1 is SQVTM and CDR2 ANQGSEA. The germline V and J ends were trimmed by 4 bases and 4 bases, with 7 bases remaining between them. The CDR3 runs to 11 residues. DNA of the CDR3: TGCAGCGTTGTAGGGGCCACTGAAGCTTTCTTT. Translated, it gives CSVVGATEAFF. The entire variable domain, with the rest obtained from reference TRBV29-1 and TRBJ1-1, is as follows: SAVISQKPSRDICQRGTSLTIQCQVDSQVTMMFWYRQQPGQSLTLIATANQGSEATYESGFVIDKFPISRPNLTFSTLTVSNMSPEDSSIYLCSVVGATEAFFGQGTRLTVV.

This chain uses TRBV27 with TRBJ2-3; TRBD1 matches at 7 bases. This CDR3 region has 15 residues. V lost 6 bases to trimming and J lost 0 bases; unmatched junction nucleotides: 6. The germline V gene has CDR1 MNHEY and CDR2 SMNVEV (reference sequence). The CDR3 sequence is CASSIRGSSTDTQYF. The CDR3 nucleotides read TGTGCCAGCAGCATCAGGGGGTCTAGCACAGATACGCAGTATTTT.

This clonotype was picked up a small number of times. The chain has TRBV20-1 and TRBJ2-5, with D possibly being TRBD1 (7 bases). V gave up 3 bases and J gave up 5 bases, with 19 bases separating them. This CDR3 has 15 residues. From germline, CDR1 is DFQATT and CDR2 SNEGSKA (reference sequence). CDR3 sequence: CSASIGSGGSETQYF. The CDR3 nucleotides are TGCAGTGCTAGTATAGGTTCAGGGGGGTCGGAGACCCAGTACTTC.

This clonotype turned up a few times. The rearrangement uses TRBV3-1 and TRBJ2-1, with D possibly matching TRBD2 (6 bases). The CDR3 runs 15 residues. V gave up 5 bases and J gave up 3 bases, with 14 bases separating them. CDR1 and CDR2 (germline): LGHDT, YNNKEL (reference sequence). The CDR3 here is CASSKIAVLYNEQFF. Here the CDR3 DNA reads TGTGCCAGCAGCAAGATAGCGGTCCTCTACAATGAGCAGTTCTTC.

V is TRBV9 and J is TRBJ2-1, with D maybe TRBD1 (6 bases). The CDR3 covers 14 residues. Trimming took off 3 bases at V and 6 bases at J, with 13 bases between the two ends. Germline CDR1 is SGDLS and CDR2 is YYNGEE. CDR3: CASSELGAFNEQFF. DNA for the CDR3: TGTGCCAGCAGCGAATTGGGGGCGTTCAATGAGCAGTTCTTC.

At least ten counts were recorded for this clonotype. This chain connects TRBV6-2 or TRBV6-3 to TRBJ2-7, with 9 bases aligning to TRBD2. The CDR3 has 14 amino acids. Germline trimming cut 4 bases from V and 4 bases from J; bases unmatched to any gene: 5. Germline V lookup: CDR1 MNHEY, CDR2 SVGEGT. The CDR3 region is CASSFLAGLYEQYF. CDR3 DNA: TGTGCCAGCAGTTTTCTAGCGGGACTATACGAGCAGTACTTC.

This clonotype was recorded many times. The V gene is TRBV6-2 or TRBV6-3, the J gene TRBJ2-5; D ambiguous. The CDR3 runs to 12 residues. Germline lookup yields CDR1 MNHEY and CDR2 SVGEGT. Trimming shortened V by 5 bases and J by 13 bases, and 17 bases separated the two germline ends. CDR3 sequence reads: CASSPRPISRYF. As DNA, the CDR3 is TGTGCCAGCAGTCCTCGACCGATTAGTAGGTACTTC.

This clonotype has at least ten counts. The chain carries TRBV12-3 or TRBV12-4 and TRBJ2-5; D unresolved. V gave up 2 bases and J gave up 4 bases, with 8 bases separating them. The CDR3 has 13 amino acids. Here the CDR3 DNA reads TGTGCCAGCAGTTTAACCAGGAGAGAGACCCAGTACTTC. Translating gives CASSLTRRETQYF.